The TCR beta chain under discussion was sequenced for a study of T cells expressing NK-cell markers (TCRdb year 2020). About the full investigation: TCR beta-chain repertoires were profiled in sorted CD3+CD56+NKG2C+, CD3+CD56+NKG2C- and CD3+CD56-NKG2C+ T-cell subsets from roughly eight donors. Randomly selected healthy volunteers, three men and five women, were used as the eight sequenced donors. Among the eight sequenced donors, only one was HCMV-seronegative, while the other seven were HCMV-seropositive. Libraries were sequenced as 2 x 150 bp reads on Illumina HiSeq 2000/2500, MiSeq or NextSeq.

A commercial ELISA kit detecting HCMV-specific IgG in serum was used to determine HCMV serostatus. Peripheral blood mononuclear cells were isolated from blood by Ficoll density gradient centrifugation. The investigation overall reported the following: Those dominant clonotypes were again the most abundant among CD3+CD56-NKG2C+ cells in a handful of donors, at roughly 25-65%. For roughly 6 donors, the dominant CD3+CD56+NKG2C+ clonotypes were among the top 10 CD8+ clonotypes and accounted for about 1.0-7.5% of CD8+ T cells. Whether the expanded NKG2C-expressing T cell clones were specific for HCMV antigens remained unclear.

CDR1 GTSNPN and CDR2 SVGIG are derived from the germline V gene (reference sequence). From the cysteine up to the phenylalanine, the CDR3 has a length of 15 residues. The DNA sequence is not available. About this clonotype itself: This receptor's antigen is unknown.

The listed sequencing device is Illumina HiSeq 2000. TCR beta cDNA libraries were made by 5'RACE template switching that added a universal primer site and unique molecular identifiers. Priming for cDNA synthesis came from the TCR beta constant segment, and two successive PCR amplification steps followed. The paper's data handling went like this. MIGEC was used to demultiplex reads and group the reads by UMI, and MiTCR was used to assemble and quantify clonotypes. To exclude erroneous sequences, any TCR cDNA sequence not supported by at least two reads was discarded. The tcR package was used for downstream repertoire analysis, with clonotypes matched between fractions based on CDR3 nucleotide sequence plus V segment. VDJmatch was used to annotate antigen specificity against VDJdb, with one amino acid substitution allowed in CDR3. After reprocessing by TCRdb, each CDR3 protein sequence is one entry, and no DNA is given. The V and J calls were not made by the authors but by TCRdb's processing. The sample table includes about 460,000 distinct CDR3 sequences. Of the sample, about 1.5% falls within the top ten clones.

The sequence derives from a woman in her 50s in good health. Donor details come from another sample of the same person, matched by shared clones. Recombination connected TRBV30 to TRBJ1-2; the TCRdb call, TRBD1, lacks DNA for checking. Sequencing used blood T cells: a sorted CD56 or NKG2C T cell subset, CD4+ or CD8+ T cells, or bulk PBMC T cells (not recorded which). Here the CDR3 is given as CAWSTPGQVAYGYTF.